The text below deals with one TCR beta chain. This record comes from a study of blood T cell repertoires in COVID-19. Between the trimmed V and J ends, which lost 3 bases and 7 bases, there was a span of 9 bases. The germline CDR1 and CDR2 sequences are LNHDA and SQIVND (reference sequence). This CDR3 is 13 amino acids long. Libraries were prepared by immunoSEQ multiplex PCR; TCRdb keeps only in-frame clonotypes and omits some of them. The sample consists of roughly 240,000 clones, around 82% of them appearing once. The chain combines TRBV19 with TRBJ2-2; D not certain. The receptor comes from a woman between 65 and 79 years old with acute or convalescent COVID-19. Input material: peripheral blood. As DNA, the CDR3 is TGTGCCAGTAGTATCCTCGAGATCGGGGAGCTGTTTTTT. Its translation: CASSILEIGELFF.